This TCR beta chain comes out of a study of monozygotic twins with inflammatory bowel disease. With the 5' RACE reads reprocessed, TCRdb shows one record per CDR3 protein and no DNA. The sample spans 420,000 or so distinct CDR3 sequences; the ten largest clones claim 2% to 3%. Study-wide points: IBD patients shared fewer clonotypes with others than healthy twins, especially with disease activity.

To note about this clonotype: What it binds is unknown.

CDR1 ENHRY and CDR2 SYGVKD come from the germline V gene. This CDR3 spans 13 amino acids. The sample taken for sequencing was blood. The receptor comes from a human donor with ulcerative colitis or Crohn's disease, or a healthy co-twin of an affected twin (not recorded which). The chain is built from TRBV10-3 and TRBJ2-2; the D call of TRBD1 rests on TCRdb alone, since no DNA is present to check it. CDR3 protein: CATGPSNTGELFF.